The entry that follows covers one T cell receptor (beta chain) sequence. The target antigen is unknown. The source of the sample is a study of early T cells in non-severe SARS-CoV-2 infection. The overall study: Sequencing of bulk RNA from unsorted whole blood was done, without chain pairing.

Study observations and caveats: Matching results from VDJdb favored anti-spike CD8 responses, leaving private and CD4 specificities undetected.

The TCR library protocol was used to attach unique molecular identifiers. These identifiers were attached to individual cDNA molecules. Each CDR3 protein is one row after TCRdb ran MiXCR on the 5' RACE reads. The sample lists approximately 74,000 distinct CDR3 sequences; 11% to 15% were seen once. The junction had 9 bases not matched to a gene; V was cut back by 0 bases and J by 5 bases. Per germline, CDR1 SGDLS and CDR2 YYNGEE. This CDR3 is 16 amino acids long. The receptor was isolated from an adult who was a healthcare worker with PCR-confirmed SARS-CoV-2 infection or an uninfected control (not recorded which). The specimen sequenced was whole blood. This chain uses TRBV9 with TRBJ2-7; 9 bases match TRBD1. As DNA, the CDR3 is TGTGCCAGCAGCGTAGCAGGACAGGGGCAGGTAAACGAGCAGTACTTC. It specifies CASSVAGQGQVNEQYF.